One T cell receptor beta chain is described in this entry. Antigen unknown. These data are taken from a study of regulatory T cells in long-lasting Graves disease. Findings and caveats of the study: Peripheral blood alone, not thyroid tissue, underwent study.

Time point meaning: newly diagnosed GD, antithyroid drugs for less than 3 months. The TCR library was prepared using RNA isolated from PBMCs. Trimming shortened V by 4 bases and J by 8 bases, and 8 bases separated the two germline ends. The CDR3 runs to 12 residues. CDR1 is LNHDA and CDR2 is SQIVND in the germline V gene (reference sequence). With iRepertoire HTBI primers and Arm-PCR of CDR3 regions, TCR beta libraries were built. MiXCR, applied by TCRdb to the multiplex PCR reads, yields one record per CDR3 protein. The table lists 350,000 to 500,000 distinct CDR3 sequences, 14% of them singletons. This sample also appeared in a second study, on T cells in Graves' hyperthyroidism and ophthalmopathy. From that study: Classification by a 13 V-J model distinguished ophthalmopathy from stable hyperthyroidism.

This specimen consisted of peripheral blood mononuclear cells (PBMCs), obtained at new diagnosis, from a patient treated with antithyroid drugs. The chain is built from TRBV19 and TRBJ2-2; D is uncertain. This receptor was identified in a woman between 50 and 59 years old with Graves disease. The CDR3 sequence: CASSNPKGELFF. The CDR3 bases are TGTGCCAGTAGTAATCCCAAGGGGGAGCTGTTTTTT. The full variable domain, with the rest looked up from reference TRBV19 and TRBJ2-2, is DGGITQSPKYLFRKEGQNVTLSCEQNLNHDAMYWYRQDPGQGLRLIYYSQIVNDFQKGDIAEGYSVSREKKESFPLTVTSAQKNPTAFYLCASSNPKGELFFGEGSRLTVL.